Below, 23 T cell receptor beta chains from the same sample are listed, as sequenced in a study of cytomegalovirus exposure and HLA in healthy donors. The study ran its PCR with 60 Vbeta and 13 Jbeta primers. The protocol was immunoSEQ multiplex PCR, while the TCRdb copy is restricted to in-frame clones and leaves out a portion. The table shows some 180,000 clones, with more than 65% occurring only once. The material sequenced was PBMCs. All receptors derive from a woman aged 25-40 years in good health and CMV-seronegative.

The V gene is TRBV19, the J gene TRBJ1-2; D ambiguous. Deletions cut 4 bases from V and 4 bases from J, with 4 bases between. This CDR3 is built from 11 residues. Germline values: CDR1 LNHDA, CDR2 SQIVND (reference sequence). CDR3 loop: CASSTVYGYTF. The CDR3 DNA reads TGTGCCAGTAGTACCGTCTATGGCTACACCTTC.

This clone was detected a few times. The chain links TRBV6-6 to TRBJ1-1, with D maybe TRBD1 (5 bases). CDR1 and CDR2 from the germline V gene are MNHNY and SVGAGI (reference sequence). CDR3 length: 14 residues. V gave up 0 bases and J gave up 4 bases, with 9 bases separating them. CDR3 amino acids: CASSYSGGATEAFF. In nucleotides, the CDR3 is TGTGCCAGCAGTTACTCAGGAGGGGCCACTGAAGCTTTCTTT.

This clone was counted once. V usage is TRBV2 and J usage is TRBJ1-2; TRBD1 matches at 7 bases. Germline assignment: CDR1 SNHLY and CDR2 FYNNEI. The CDR3 has 14 amino acids. Trimming took 7 bases from V and 5 from J; bases not matched to a gene: 10. The CDR3 DNA is TGTGCCAGCACCTTGGACAGGACCGCTTATGGCTACACCTTC. It translates to CASTLDRTAYGYTF.

The rearrangement joins TRBV7-6 to TRBJ2-7; a possible D gene is TRBD2 (6 bases). Trimming pared 3 bases from V and 6 bases from J, leaving 12 bases between. The CDR3 runs 13 residues. Germline V gives CDR1 SGHVS, CDR2 FNYEAQ. CDR3 DNA: TGTGCCAGCAGCTTCGGGACTCTCGGCGAGCAGTACTTC. Translated, it gives CASSFGTLGEQYF.

The chain employs TRBV5-1 and TRBJ2-7, with 12 bases fitting TRBD2. Per the germline V gene, CDR1 is SGHRS and CDR2 is YFSETQ. Trimming took 3 bases from V and 4 from J; bases not matched to a gene: 2. The CDR3 consists of 14 residues. The CDR3 region is CASSSSGRGYEQYF. In DNA form, the CDR3 reads TGCGCCAGCAGCTCTAGCGGGAGGGGTTACGAGCAGTACTTC.

This chain uses TRBV5-6 with TRBJ1-5; 10 bases agree with TRBD1. The V and J ends lost 3 bases and 7 bases, in that order; junction bases with no gene match: 4. CDR1 and CDR2 (germline): SGHDT, YYEEEE. The CDR3 is made up of 14 amino acids. CDR3 DNA sequence: TGTGCCAGCAGCTGGGGACAGGGGCCACAGCCCCAGCATTTT. Protein: CASSWGQGPQPQHF.

This clone came up once. V usage is TRBV11-2 and J usage is TRBJ1-1; no clear D gene. V was pared by 0 bases and J by 7 bases, with 3 bases between. The length of the CDR3 is 11 residues. Germline-derived CDR1 and CDR2 are SGHAT and FQNNGV. The CDR3 bases are TGTGCCAGCAGCTTAGACCTTGAAGCTTTCTTT. Protein: CASSLDLEAFF. The complete variable domain, with remaining parts taken from reference TRBV11-2 and TRBJ1-1, reads EAGVAQSPRYKIIEKRQSVAFWCNPISGHATLYWYQQILGQGPKLLIQFQNNGVVDDSQLPKDRFSAERLKGVDSTLKIQPAKLEDSAVYLCASSLDLEAFFGQGTRLTVV.

This clone turned up a few times. This sequence joins TRBV15 and TRBJ2-2, with D possibly matching TRBD2 (6 bases). V lost 1 base and J 1 base, leaving 7 bases between the germline ends. CDR1 and CDR2 from the germline V gene are LNHNV and YYDKDF (reference sequence). The CDR3 sequence is 15 residues long. The CDR3 sequence: CATSRGEENTGELFF. The CDR3 region has the DNA TGTGCCACCAGCAGAGGGGAGGAGAACACCGGGGAGCTGTTTTTT.

The rearrangement uses TRBV19 and TRBJ2-2, with 8 bases lining up with TRBD1. Looked up from germline, CDR1 is LNHDA and CDR2 is SQIVND (reference sequence). The CDR3 loop spans 15 amino acids. V lost 4 bases to trimming and J lost 6 bases; unmatched junction nucleotides: 7. The DNA of the CDR3 is TGTGCCAGTAGTACCAGGGGGCGGGGTGCCGGGGAGCTGTTTTTT. The encoded protein is CASSTRGRGAGELFF. The full variable domain, in which reference TRBV19 and TRBJ2-2 provide the parts outside the CDR3, is DGGITQSPKYLFRKEGQNVTLSCEQNLNHDAMYWYRQDPGQGLRLIYYSQIVNDFQKGDIAEGYSVSREKKESFPLTVTSAQKNPTAFYLCASSTRGRGAGELFFGEGSRLTVL.

This clone has only a few counts. The V and J genes are TRBV2 and TRBJ2-2; D is unclear. The CDR3 extends over 13 amino acids. From germline, CDR1 is SNHLY and CDR2 FYNNEI. V lost 5 bases and J lost 3, with 7 bases in between. This chain's CDR3 is CASSFLYTGELFF. DNA for the CDR3: TGTGCCAGCAGTTTCCTATACACCGGGGAGCTGTTTTTT.

This chain connects TRBV7-9 to TRBJ1-3; 9 nucleotides line up with TRBD1. With V trimmed by 6 bases and J by 4 bases, 4 bases remained unmatched. The germline V gene encodes CDR1 SEHNR and CDR2 FQNEAQ (reference sequence). The CDR3 is made up of 14 amino acids. CDR3 sequence: CASRWDREGNTIYF. CDR3 sequence (DNA): TGTGCCAGCAGATGGGACAGGGAGGGAAACACCATATATTTT.

V is TRBV4-1 and J is TRBJ1-2, with D possibly being TRBD1 (6 bases). The CDR3 is 15 residues long. V lost 4 bases and J 3 bases, leaving 15 bases between the germline ends. Germline assignment: CDR1 MGHRA and CDR2 YSYEKL. CDR3 sequence reads: CASSRGQMLDYGYTF. The CDR3 region has the DNA TGCGCCAGCAGCCGAGGACAGATGTTAGACTATGGCTACACCTTC.

This clone was seen only a few times. The chain has TRBV7-8 and TRBJ2-5, with unresolved D. Judging by the DNA end, TRBJ2-7 fits better; the J call may be wrong. This CDR3 is built from 13 residues. Germline V CDR1 and CDR2: SGHVS, FQNEAQ. In DNA form, the CDR3 reads TGTGCCAGCAGCTTAATTTCCGTCTACGAGCAGTACTTC. This codes for CASSLISVYEQYF.

This clone was picked up a small number of times. The chain carries TRBV7-2 and TRBJ2-3; 10 bases align to TRBD2. The V gene end was trimmed by 5 bases and the J gene end by 3 bases; junction bases not matched to a gene: 11. The CDR3 extends over 17 amino acids. Germline V gives CDR1 SGHTA, CDR2 FQGNSA. This chain's CDR3 is CASSPSPGLALTDTQYF. The DNA for the CDR3 is TGTGCCAGCAGCCCGAGCCCGGGACTAGCGCTGACAGATACGCAGTATTTT.

The rearrangement links TRBV7-8 to TRBJ2-3; D ambiguous. V shed 0 bases and J shed 4 bases, with 14 bases lying between them. CDR3 length: 16 residues. Germline V gives CDR1 SGHVS, CDR2 FQNEAQ. CDR3 DNA: TGTGCCAGCAGCTTAGCACTGCCGGGTGGATCAGATACGCAGTATTTT. This gives the protein CASSLALPGGSDTQYF.

This clone came up a few times. No DNA is shown, since the ends of the CDR3 on it are uncertain; the CDR3 is the one TCRdb lists. The chain employs TRBV27 and TRBJ2-3; TRBD1, the D gene given by the table, was not confirmed from the DNA. Per the germline V gene, CDR1 is MNHEY and CDR2 is SMNVEV (reference sequence). The CDR3 sequence runs 16 residues, both termini included. The CDR3 loop is CASSSGQGHFTDTQYF.

V gene TRBV5-6 combines with J gene TRBJ1-5, with 10 bases aligning to TRBD1. Germline V gene sequence: CDR1 SGHDT, CDR2 YYEEEE. Trimming took 4 bases from V and 8 from J; bases not matched to a gene: 6. This CDR3 is 14 amino acids long. The CDR3 nucleotides are TGTGCCAGCAGCCTGACAGGGGGCGCTGAGCCCCAGCATTTT. This translates into CASSLTGGAEPQHF.

This clone was picked up many times. The genes are TRBV6-4 and TRBJ1-1, with TRBD1 matching over 7 bases. CDR3 size: 14 residues. Germline CDR1 reads MRHNA; CDR2 reads SNTAGT. With 6 bases clipped from V and 1 base from J, the junction kept 5 bases outside the gene matches. The CDR3 region is CASSETGTNTEAFF. The CDR3 nucleotides are TGTGCCAGCAGCGAGACAGGGACGAACACTGAAGCTTTCTTT.

This chain links TRBV6-1 with TRBJ2-5; D gene ambiguous. V was clipped by 4 bases and J by 4 bases, with 19 bases between them. The germline V gene encodes CDR1 MNHNS and CDR2 SASEGT. The CDR3 length is 16 residues. The CDR3 protein is CASSGSRGPRPETQYF. CDR3 sequence (DNA): TGTGCCAGCAGTGGATCGAGAGGTCCCCGACCAGAGACCCAGTACTTC.

This clone was observed once. V usage is TRBV5-8 and J usage is TRBJ1-2, with a weak D call TRBD1 (5 bases). This CDR3 contains 14 residues. V was cut by 6 bases and J by 5 bases, with 17 bases left in between. The V gene's germline CDR1 is SGHTS and CDR2 YDEGEE. In nucleotides, the CDR3 is TGTGCCAGCATGAGGAGGGGTACCCCTTATGGCTACACCTTC. Translated, it gives CASMRRGTPYGYTF.

The rearrangement links TRBV7-9 to TRBJ2-1; 7 bases agree with TRBD2. Trimming took 7 bases from V and 0 from J; bases not matched to a gene: 9. The germline V gene encodes CDR1 SEHNR and CDR2 FQNEAQ (reference sequence). This CDR3 has 16 residues. The CDR3 here is CASIGGSGTSYNEQFF. The CDR3 region has the DNA TGTGCCAGCATAGGAGGAAGCGGGACCTCCTACAATGAGCAGTTCTTC.

This clone has just a few counts. The CDR3 DNA reads as TGTGCCAGCAGCTTAGGGAGGAAACTGTTTTTT. Translated: CASSLGRKLFF. The rearrangement uses TRBV7-2 and TRBJ1-4; no definite D call. The V end lost 1 base, the J end lost 11 bases, and 5 bases lay between the germline ends. Germline CDR1 SGHTA, CDR2 FQGNSA. The CDR3 extends over 11 amino acids.

A few counts support this clone. This chain's CDR3 is CASSPNNGLSSGNTIYF. The CDR3 nucleotides are TGTGCCAGCAGCCCCAACAATGGACTGAGCTCTGGAAACACCATATATTTT. V is TRBV7-6 and J is TRBJ1-3; D uncertain. Germline assignment: CDR1 SGHVS and CDR2 FNYEAQ. The CDR3 totals 17 residues. Between the trimmed V and J ends, which lost 5 bases and 0 bases, there was a span of 17 bases.